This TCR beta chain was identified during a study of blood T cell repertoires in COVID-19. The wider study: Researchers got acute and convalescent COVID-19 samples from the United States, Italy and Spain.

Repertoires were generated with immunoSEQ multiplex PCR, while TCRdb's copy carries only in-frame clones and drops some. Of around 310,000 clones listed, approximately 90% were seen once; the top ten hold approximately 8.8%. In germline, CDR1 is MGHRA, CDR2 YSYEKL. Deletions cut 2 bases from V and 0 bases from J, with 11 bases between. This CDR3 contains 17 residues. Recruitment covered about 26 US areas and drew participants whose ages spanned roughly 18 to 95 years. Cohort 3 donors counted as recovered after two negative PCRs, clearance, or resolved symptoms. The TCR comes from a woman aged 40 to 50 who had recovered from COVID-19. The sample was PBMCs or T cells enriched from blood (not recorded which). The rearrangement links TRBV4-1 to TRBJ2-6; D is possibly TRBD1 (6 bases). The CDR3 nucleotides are TGCGCCAGCAGCCAACTTACAGGGAACTCTGGGGCCAACGTCCTGACTTTC. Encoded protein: CASSQLTGNSGANVLTF.